The clone carrying this T cell receptor beta chain was recorded many times. Combining a sample-barcoded 5' primer with a J-beta primer mix, a second PCR ran for about 6 to 12 cycles. Each cDNA molecule carried a tag from a template-switch adaptor that contained 12 random nucleotides. Every sample gave at least 2.5 million paired-end reads containing CDR3. TCRdb called the 5' RACE reads again in MiXCR, with one record for every CDR3 protein. This table holds 1.5 million to 2 million distinct CDR3 sequences, 28% found once. Trimming removed 3 bases from V and 1 base from J, with 11 bases in between. This CDR3 has 15 amino acids. The germline gives CDR1 ENHRY, CDR2 SYGVKD. The data originate from a study of blood T cells in healthy people across ages.

The sequenced material came from blood. V is TRBV10-3 and J is TRBJ2-3; D perhaps matches TRBD1 (6 bases). This sequence was found in a woman aged 25-40 years in good health. The CDR3 here is CAISDRGRGTDTQYF. CDR3 in DNA: TGTGCCATCAGTGACAGGGGACGAGGCACAGATACGCAGTATTTT.